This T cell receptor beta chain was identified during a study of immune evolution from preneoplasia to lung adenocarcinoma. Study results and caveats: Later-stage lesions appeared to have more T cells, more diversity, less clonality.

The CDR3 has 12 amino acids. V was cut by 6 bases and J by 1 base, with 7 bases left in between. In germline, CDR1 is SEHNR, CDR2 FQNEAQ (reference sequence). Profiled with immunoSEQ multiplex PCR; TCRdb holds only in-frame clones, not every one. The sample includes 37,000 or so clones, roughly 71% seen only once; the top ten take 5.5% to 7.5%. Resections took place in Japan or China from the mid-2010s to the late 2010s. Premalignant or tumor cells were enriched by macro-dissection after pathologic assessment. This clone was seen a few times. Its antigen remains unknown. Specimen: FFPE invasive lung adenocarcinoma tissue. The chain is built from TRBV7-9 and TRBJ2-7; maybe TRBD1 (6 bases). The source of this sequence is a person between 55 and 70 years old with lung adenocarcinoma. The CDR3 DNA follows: TGTGCCAGCAGACAGGGTTCCTACGAGCAGTACTTC. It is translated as CASRQGSYEQYF.